The 14 T cell receptor beta chains below all came from one sample that was sequenced in a study of technical replicates of blood from a handful of donors. Data came from immunoSEQ multiplex PCR; TCRdb stores just in-frame clones and leaves some out. This table has more than 65,000 clones, around 95% appearing once. Sequencing input: T cells isolated from PBMCs. The receptor source for this set is a human donor in good health.

The rearrangement joins TRBV10-1 to TRBJ1-2; D not certain. V was pared by 0 bases and J by 5 bases, with 13 bases between. Germline CDR1 WNHNN, CDR2 SYGVQD (reference sequence). The CDR3 is made up of 15 amino acids. CDR3 sequence: CASSESGRPGYGYTF. The CDR3 nucleotides are TGCGCCAGCAGTGAGTCCGGGAGACCGGGGTATGGCTACACCTTC.

The chain recombines TRBV5-1 with TRBJ2-2; no reliable D call. This CDR3 is built from 13 residues. Germline CDR1 reads SGHRS; CDR2 reads YFSETQ. Trimming left V 1 base short and J 6 bases short, with 7 bases between. CDR3 DNA sequence: TGCGCCAGCAGCTTGCGACTTGCCGGGGAGCTGTTTTTT. Translation gives CASSLRLAGELFF.

The chain couples TRBV6-1 to TRBJ2-1; no definite D call. Trimming cost V 6 bases and J 2 bases, with 8 bases left between them. This CDR3 region has 13 residues. Germline lookup yields CDR1 MNHNS and CDR2 SASEGT. The CDR3 region has the DNA TGTGCCAGCAGAATACAGACCTACAATGAGCAGTTCTTC. Its translation is CASRIQTYNEQFF.

This rearrangement joins TRBV6-5 to TRBJ2-7; D is possibly TRBD2 (6 bases). Germline CDR1 reads MNHEY; CDR2 reads SVGAGI. The germline V and J ends were trimmed by 9 bases and 0 bases, with 15 bases remaining between them. This CDR3 comprises 14 residues. The CDR3 DNA follows: TGTGCCAGTGCACAACGGGGAGGCTCCTACGAGCAGTACTTC. Its protein product is CASAQRGGSYEQYF.

The chain employs TRBV10-3 and TRBJ1-2; the D gene is possibly TRBD1 (6 bases). Germline values: CDR1 ENHRY, CDR2 SYGVKD. The CDR3 contains 19 residues. V was clipped by 4 bases and J by 5 bases, with 29 bases between them. The DNA of the CDR3 is TGTGCCATCAGTGTTAGGTATAGGGTAGGACAGTTTGTTTGGTATGGCTACACCTTC. Protein: CAISVRYRVGQFVWYGYTF.

The genes are TRBV27 and TRBJ1-1; D not resolved. Germline-derived CDR1 and CDR2 are MNHEY and SMNVEV (reference sequence). The CDR3 is made up of 12 amino acids. Trimming removed 4 bases from V and 1 base from J, with 4 bases in between. CDR3: CASSSRNTEAFF. The CDR3 DNA reads TGTGCCAGCAGTTCCAGGAACACTGAAGCTTTCTTT.

V and J are TRBV28 and TRBJ1-1; 8 nucleotides match TRBD1. The CDR3 is 16 amino acids. With 6 bases clipped from V and 4 bases from J, the junction kept 13 bases outside the gene matches. Per germline, CDR1 MDHEN and CDR2 SYDVKM. In nucleotides, the CDR3 is TGTGCCAGCAGGTTAACCGCAGGGGGCGCGGGCACTGAAGCTTTCTTT. Residues: CASRLTAGGAGTEAFF.

This clone was recorded once. The chain couples TRBV6-5 to TRBJ2-1, with D tentatively TRBD2 (5 bases). Per germline, CDR1 MNHEY and CDR2 SVGAGI. The CDR3 runs to 15 residues. The V gene lost 0 bases and the J gene lost 4 bases, with 10 bases spanning the gap. The CDR3 loop reads CASSYSGNLYNEQFF. In DNA form, the CDR3 reads TGTGCCAGCAGTTACTCCGGGAACCTATACAATGAGCAGTTCTTC.

The CDR3 spells CASSHTGTANTGELFF. CDR3 DNA sequence: TGCGCCAGCAGCCACACCGGGACAGCGAACACCGGGGAGCTGTTTTTT. This chain uses TRBV4-1 with TRBJ2-2; TRBD1 matches 7 bases. The germline gives CDR1 MGHRA, CDR2 YSYEKL. The junction had 4 bases not matched to a gene; V was cut back by 3 bases and J by 0 bases. The CDR3 covers 16 residues.

J is TRBJ1-2 and V is TRBV25-1, with TRBD1 matching 8 bases. Trimming removed 5 bases from V and 3 bases from J; junction bases left unmatched: 14. The CDR3 runs 17 residues. The germline CDR1 and CDR2 sequences are MGHDK and SYGVNS. The CDR3 bases are TGTGCCAGCAGTTCCCTCTCTTGGACAGGGCGCGACTATGGCTACACCTTC. It yields the protein CASSSLSWTGRDYGYTF.

This chain connects TRBV5-5 to TRBJ1-5, with a weak D call TRBD1 (6 bases). Trimming cost V 0 bases and J 4 bases, with 8 bases left between them. The CDR3 runs to 14 residues. The germline V gene encodes CDR1 SGHKS and CDR2 YYEKEE (reference sequence). Here the CDR3 reads CASSLEGVNQPQHF. The CDR3 region has the DNA TGTGCCAGCAGCTTGGAGGGGGTGAATCAGCCCCAGCATTTT.

This chain links TRBV19 with TRBJ1-4; 7 bases line up with TRBD1. Germline CDR1 LNHDA, CDR2 SQIVND (reference sequence). With V trimmed by 3 bases and J by 4 bases, 5 bases remained unmatched. The CDR3 runs 15 residues. This chain's CDR3 is CASSIRTGGNEKLFF. The CDR3 DNA is TGTGCCAGTAGTATTCGGACAGGCGGTAATGAAAAACTGTTTTTT.

The chain carries TRBV5-1 and TRBJ2-3; possible D gene TRBD1, 7 bases. The CDR3 is made up of 13 amino acids. V lost 0 bases, J lost 9 bases, and 11 bases lay in between. CDR1 and CDR2 (germline): SGHRS, YFSETQ. CDR3 loop: CASSLEGAGTQYF. In nucleotides, the CDR3 is TGCGCCAGCAGCTTGGAGGGGGCGGGGACGCAGTATTTT.

This clone is a singleton in its sample. The chain uses TRBV10-3 and TRBJ2-7; a possible D gene is TRBD1 (5 bases). The germline V and J ends were trimmed by 3 bases and 1 base, with 7 bases remaining between them. There are 13 residues in the CDR3. Looked up from germline, CDR1 is ENHRY and CDR2 is SYGVKD. The CDR3 spells CAISERQSYEQYF. The CDR3 DNA follows: TGTGCCATCAGTGAACGACAGTCCTACGAGCAGTACTTC.